The next 18 T cell receptor beta chains were all read from a single sample in a study of cytomegalovirus exposure and HLA in healthy donors (dated by TCRdb to the late 2010s). The method was the immunoSEQ multiplex PCR assay. A mixture of 60 forward primers for TCR Vbeta segments and 13 reverse primers for TCR Jbeta segments was used in the multiplex PCR. The table comes from immuneACCESS by way of TCRdb, which keeps in-frame sequences with V and J called. Part of the clones is missing from these tables; in studies checked, under half for an unresolved V gene and the rest for unknown reasons. This sample has about 140,000 clones in its table, and around three quarters of those were observed once. Together, the top ten hold less than 5% of the sample. The sample comprised PBMCs. All receptors come from a man aged 30 to 39 in good health.

The rearrangement links TRBV5-4 to TRBJ1-1; 8 nucleotides match TRBD1. This CDR3 is 15 amino acids long. The V segment lost 4 bases and the J segment 6 bases; nucleotides outside the gene matches: 11. Germline lookup yields CDR1 SGHNT and CDR2 YYREEE (reference sequence). The CDR3 protein is CASSAGPGQVAEAFF. CDR3 bases: TGTGCCAGCAGCGCCGGCCCGGGACAGGTTGCTGAAGCTTTCTTT.

This clone turned up a few times. The same CDR3 is also encoded by other DNA sequences in this sample. The chain uses TRBV6-5 and TRBJ2-1; D remains ambiguous. The CDR3 extends over 11 amino acids. Trimming pared 3 bases from V and 6 bases from J, leaving 3 bases between. The germline V gene encodes CDR1 MNHEY and CDR2 SVGAGI. The CDR3 region has the DNA TGTGCCAGCAGTTATCTCAATGAGCAGTTCTTC. This gives the protein CASSYLNEQFF.

V and J are TRBV19 and TRBJ1-1, with TRBD1 as a possible D gene (5 bases). CDR1 is LNHDA and CDR2 is SQIVND in the germline V gene (reference sequence). The V gene lost 1 base and the J gene lost 4 bases, with 10 bases spanning the gap. This CDR3 region has 14 residues. CDR3 region: CASSIVGRGTEAFF. CDR3 coding DNA: TGTGCCAGTAGTATAGTAGGGAGGGGCACTGAAGCTTTCTTT.

The CDR3 protein is CASSQDFHPWGRACLFGNQPQHF. The DNA for the CDR3 is TGTGCCAGCAGCCAAGATTTTCACCCTTGGGGCAGGGCCTGTTTGTTCGGCAATCAGCCCCAGCATTTT. V usage is TRBV14 and J usage is TRBJ1-5, with D possibly TRBD1 on 5 matching bases. The CDR3 extends over 23 amino acids. V shed 0 bases and J shed 2 bases, with 32 bases lying between them. Germline V gene sequence: CDR1 SGHDN, CDR2 FVKESK.

The chain has TRBV28 and TRBJ2-5, with 8 bases fitting TRBD2. Near its end, the DNA agrees better with TRBJ2-7, so the J call may be wrong. Germline CDR1 is MDHEN and CDR2 is SYDVKM. This CDR3 is 15 amino acids long. The CDR3 DNA reads TGTGCCAGCAGCAAGCGGGGGATCCCTTCCTACGAGCAGTACTTC. Translating it yields CASSKRGIPSYEQYF.

A single count supports this clone. V and J are TRBV18 and TRBJ2-1, with a tentative D call TRBD2 (6 bases). V was cut by 4 bases and J by 10 bases, with 11 bases left in between. The CDR3 runs 12 residues. The V gene's germline CDR1 is KGHSH and CDR2 LQKENI. The CDR3 reads CASSLLAWEQFF. CDR3 bases: TGTGCCAGCTCACTGCTAGCGTGGGAGCAGTTCTTC.

The chain recombines TRBV28 with TRBJ2-3; D is unclear. The CDR3 length is 12 residues. Germline V CDR1 and CDR2: MDHEN, SYDVKM. Trimming took off 4 bases at V and 7 bases at J, with 9 bases between the two ends. For the CDR3, the DNA is TGTGCCAGCAGTTCCTCGACATATACGCAGTATTTT. Amino acids: CASSSSTYTQYF.

The chain carries TRBV5-1 and TRBJ2-3; D ambiguous. Germline V CDR1 and CDR2: SGHRS, YFSETQ. The CDR3 is 14 residues long. The V and J ends lost 0 bases and 4 bases respectively, with 9 bases between them. CDR3 loop: CASSLEQSPDTQYF. The CDR3 nucleotides are TGCGCCAGCAGCTTGGAACAGTCCCCAGATACGCAGTATTTT.

This clone was seen more than once but under ten times. The chain links TRBV27 to TRBJ2-1; D is possibly TRBD2 (5 bases). This CDR3 region has 14 residues. V was clipped by 2 bases and J by 10 bases, with 15 bases between them. Germline CDR1 reads MNHEY; CDR2 reads SMNVEV (reference sequence). In DNA, the CDR3 is TGTGCCAGCAGTTTAGGGCTAGCCCTTGGGGAGCAGTTCTTC. Translated, it gives CASSLGLALGEQFF.

This chain links TRBV4-3 with TRBJ2-2; 9 bases map to TRBD1. This CDR3 has 16 residues. Germline loops: CDR1 LGHNA, CDR2 YSLEER. Unmatched junction bases numbered 4, after V lost 5 bases and J lost 0 bases. The CDR3 loop is CASSLGQGANTGELFF. The DNA for the CDR3 is TGCGCCAGCAGCTTGGGACAGGGCGCGAACACCGGGGAGCTGTTTTTT.

J is TRBJ2-1 and V is TRBV5-1, with TRBD1 matching over 9 bases. Germline V gene sequence: CDR1 SGHRS, CDR2 YFSETQ. The trim removed 0 bases at V and 9 bases at J, leaving 7 bases unmatched. The CDR3 spans 15 residues. The CDR3 loop reads CASSLGRTGEFEQFF. DNA of the CDR3: TGCGCCAGCAGCTTGGGGCGGACAGGGGAATTTGAGCAGTTCTTC.

This clone is a singleton in its sample. The V call is TRBV6-1, the J call TRBJ2-1, with 9 bases fitting TRBD2. Germline V gives CDR1 MNHNS, CDR2 SASEGT. Unmatched junction bases numbered 6, after V lost 8 bases and J lost 7 bases. This CDR3 contains 13 residues. CDR3 sequence: CASGTSNRNEQFF. As DNA, the CDR3 is TGTGCCAGCGGGACTAGCAACCGGAATGAGCAGTTCTTC.

J is TRBJ2-7 and V is TRBV6-1, with D tentatively TRBD1 (6 bases). CDR1 is MNHNS and CDR2 is SASEGT in the germline V gene. Trimming stripped 5 bases from V and 5 bases from J, with 7 bases between. The CDR3 spans 11 residues. CDR3 loop: CASSTGNEQYF. The DNA for the CDR3 is TGTGCCAGCAGTACAGGGAACGAGCAGTACTTC.

This clone was counted a single time. The chain combines TRBV7-6 with TRBJ1-5; 7 bases agree with TRBD1. The CDR3 has 14 amino acids. In germline, CDR1 is SGHVS, CDR2 FNYEAQ. V lost 2 bases to trimming and J lost 4 bases; unmatched junction nucleotides: 2. DNA for the CDR3: TGTGCCAGCAGCTTATTGGGACAGAATCAGCCCCAGCATTTT. This translates into CASSLLGQNQPQHF.

The J gene is TRBJ1-1, the V gene TRBV5-1, with a weak D call TRBD1 (6 bases). With 0 bases removed from V and 6 bases from J, the gap between germline ends came to 6 bases. The CDR3 is 12 residues long. CDR1 and CDR2 (germline): SGHRS, YFSETQ. The CDR3 here is CASSLEGAEAFF. The CDR3 coding sequence is TGCGCCAGCAGCTTGGAGGGGGCTGAAGCTTTCTTT.

The chain employs TRBV18 and TRBJ2-7; D possibly corresponds to TRBD2 (6 bases). Per the germline V gene, CDR1 is KGHSH and CDR2 is LQKENI. The CDR3 spans 14 residues. V was trimmed by 4 bases and J by 3 bases, leaving 13 bases between them. The CDR3 nucleotides read TGTGCCAGCTCACGGGAGACTAGGAACTACGAGCAGTACTTC. Amino acids: CASSRETRNYEQYF.

About this clone: At one end, the junction sequence differs from germline, possibly due to a read error. The rearrangement uses TRBV6-5 and TRBJ1-5; maybe TRBD1 (6 bases). The CDR3 consists of 13 residues. Germline CDR1 is MNHEY and CDR2 is SVGAGI. CDR3 in amino acids: CASSPGGNQPRHF. The CDR3 DNA sequence: TGTGCCAGCAGCCCGGGGGGCAATCAGCCCCGGCATTTT.

This sequence joins TRBV6-1 and TRBJ1-2, with a possible D match to TRBD1 (6 bases). This CDR3 contains 14 residues. The V gene lost 2 bases and the J gene lost 4 bases, with 11 bases spanning the gap. Germline-derived CDR1 and CDR2 are MNHNS and SASEGT. The CDR3, as DNA: TGTGCCAGCAGTGAATGGGGGACACCCTATGGCTACACCTTC. Encoded protein: CASSEWGTPYGYTF.